This T cell receptor beta chain was obtained from a study of shared clonotypes between healthy human individuals. The study, taken as a whole, reports: Rarefaction gave evidence that sorted-subset sequencing remained incomplete despite large depth.

Trimming took 5 bases from V and 4 from J; bases not matched to a gene: 7. From germline, CDR1 is SGHAT and CDR2 FQNNGV. CDR3 length: 15 amino acids. Worth noting for this clone: Its antigen remains unidentified.

Produced via immunoSEQ multiplex PCR; TCRdb's table is partial and in-frame only. The table records 2,500,000 or so clones, more than 80% of them present only once. The TCR comes from a man between 18 and 29 years old in good health. The source material was naive CD4+ T cells sorted from blood. Subset given: CD45RA+ positively selected. The rearrangement uses TRBV11-2 and TRBJ2-5, with 10 bases aligning to TRBD1. CDR3 sequence reads: CASSNPGTGAETQYF. Here the CDR3 DNA reads TGTGCCAGCAGCAACCCCGGGACAGGGGCAGAGACCCAGTACTTC.